This TCR beta chain appears in the sequencing data of a study of T cell responses to AZD1222 COVID-19 vaccine. Germline V gene sequence: CDR1 SEHNR, CDR2 FQNEAQ (reference sequence). The CDR3 loop spans 14 amino acids. V gave up 5 bases and J gave up 1 base; unmatched junction bases: 3. The data were produced by immunoSEQ multiplex PCR, yet TCRdb's version contains in-frame clones alone and is incomplete. The repertoire holds 90,000 to 120,000 clones, approximately 89% seen once, with about 20% in the top ten. Sequencing was performed on peripheral blood, taken on day 0 of AZD1222 vaccination. The sequence derives from an adult in good health. The genes are TRBV7-9 and TRBJ1-1, with 8 bases aligning to TRBD1. The CDR3, as DNA: TGTGCCAGCAGCCCCGGACAGGGGAACACTGAAGCTTTCTTT. This codes for CASSPGQGNTEAFF.